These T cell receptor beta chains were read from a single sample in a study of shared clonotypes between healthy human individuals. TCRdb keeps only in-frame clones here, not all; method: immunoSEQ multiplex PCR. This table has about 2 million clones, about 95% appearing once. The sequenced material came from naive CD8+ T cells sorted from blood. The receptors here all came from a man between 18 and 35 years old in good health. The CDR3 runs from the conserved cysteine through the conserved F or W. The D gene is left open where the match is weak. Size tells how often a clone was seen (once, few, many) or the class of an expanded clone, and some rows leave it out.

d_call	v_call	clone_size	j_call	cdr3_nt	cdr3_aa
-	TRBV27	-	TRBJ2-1	TGTGCCAGCAGTCCGCTCGAGGAAAGCTCCTACAATGAGCAGTTCTTC	CASSPLEESSYNEQFF
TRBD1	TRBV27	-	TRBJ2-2	TGTGCCAGCAGTTCAGCGACAGGGGGCGGCGGGGAGCTGTTTTTT	CASSSATGGGGELFF
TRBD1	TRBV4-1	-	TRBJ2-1	TGCGCCAGCAGCCTTTGGGACAGGGGGCCGTACAATGAGCAGTTCTTC	CASSLWDRGPYNEQFF
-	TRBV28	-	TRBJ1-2	TGTGCCACGAAAGTGGCGGGAGAATCCTATGGCTACACCTTC	CATKVAGESYGYTF
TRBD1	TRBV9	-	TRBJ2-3	TGTGCCAGCAGCCCGGGGACAGGGGGTCGCACAGATACGCAGTATTTT	CASSPGTGGRTDTQYF
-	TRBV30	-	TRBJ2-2	TGTGCCTGGGGGACGGCGAACACCGGGGAGCTGTTTTTT	CAWGTANTGELFF
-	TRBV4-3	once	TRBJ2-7	TGCGCCAGCAGCCAAGACTGGGGTGTCTACGAGCAGTACTTC	CASSQDWGVYEQYF
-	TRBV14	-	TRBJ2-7	TGTGCCAGCAGCCAAACCCCCTGGGCGGGCAACCGGGACGAGCAGTACTTC	CASSQTPWAGNRDEQYF
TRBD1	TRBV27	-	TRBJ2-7	TGTGCCAGCAGTTGGACAGGGGCCTACGAGCAGTACTTC	CASSWTGAYEQYF
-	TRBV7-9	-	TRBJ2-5	TGTGCCAGCAGCCCGGACGGGGGAGGACGAGAGACCCAGTACTTC	CASSPDGGGRETQYF
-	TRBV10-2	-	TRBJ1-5	TGCGCCAGCAGCCCAGGGGTTCCGAATCAGCCCCAGCATTTT	CASSPGVPNQPQHF
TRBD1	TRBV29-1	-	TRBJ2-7	TGCAGCGTTGGCCCAGGGGGCAGGATCTACGAGCAGTACTTC	CSVGPGGRIYEQYF
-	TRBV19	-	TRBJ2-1	TGTGCCAGCGGCACCGGGGCCAGCAATGAGCAGTTCTTC	CASGTGASNEQFF
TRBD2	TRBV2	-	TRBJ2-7	TGTGCCAGCAGCCTCGGAACTAGCGGGAGGGCCTACGAGCAGTACTTC	CASSLGTSGRAYEQYF
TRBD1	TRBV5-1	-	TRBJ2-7	TGCGCCAGCAGCTTGTGGCAGGACAGGGATGGCGAGCAGTACTTC	CASSLWQDRDGEQYF
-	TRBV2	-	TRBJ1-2	TGTGCCAGCAGTGCTGGAGGGGAGAACTATGGCTACACCTTC	CASSAGGENYGYTF
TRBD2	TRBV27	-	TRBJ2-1	TGTGCCAGCAGTTTATCCGGGGGGTTTGGGGCCAATGAGCAGTTCTTC	CASSLSGGFGANEQFF
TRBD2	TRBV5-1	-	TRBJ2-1	TGCGCCAGCAGCTTGGAGCGGGGGGGCCAAGATGAGCAGTTCTTC	CASSLERGGQDEQFF
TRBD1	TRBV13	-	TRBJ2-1	TGTGCCAGCAGCTTCCGGGACAGGGGCCTTGGGCTAGCGGACAATGAGCAGTTCTTC	CASSFRDRGLGLADNEQFF
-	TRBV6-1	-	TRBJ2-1	TGTGCCAGCAGGGAAGGCCGTCCGGGAGTCTACAATGAGCAGTTCTTC	CASREGRPGVYNEQFF